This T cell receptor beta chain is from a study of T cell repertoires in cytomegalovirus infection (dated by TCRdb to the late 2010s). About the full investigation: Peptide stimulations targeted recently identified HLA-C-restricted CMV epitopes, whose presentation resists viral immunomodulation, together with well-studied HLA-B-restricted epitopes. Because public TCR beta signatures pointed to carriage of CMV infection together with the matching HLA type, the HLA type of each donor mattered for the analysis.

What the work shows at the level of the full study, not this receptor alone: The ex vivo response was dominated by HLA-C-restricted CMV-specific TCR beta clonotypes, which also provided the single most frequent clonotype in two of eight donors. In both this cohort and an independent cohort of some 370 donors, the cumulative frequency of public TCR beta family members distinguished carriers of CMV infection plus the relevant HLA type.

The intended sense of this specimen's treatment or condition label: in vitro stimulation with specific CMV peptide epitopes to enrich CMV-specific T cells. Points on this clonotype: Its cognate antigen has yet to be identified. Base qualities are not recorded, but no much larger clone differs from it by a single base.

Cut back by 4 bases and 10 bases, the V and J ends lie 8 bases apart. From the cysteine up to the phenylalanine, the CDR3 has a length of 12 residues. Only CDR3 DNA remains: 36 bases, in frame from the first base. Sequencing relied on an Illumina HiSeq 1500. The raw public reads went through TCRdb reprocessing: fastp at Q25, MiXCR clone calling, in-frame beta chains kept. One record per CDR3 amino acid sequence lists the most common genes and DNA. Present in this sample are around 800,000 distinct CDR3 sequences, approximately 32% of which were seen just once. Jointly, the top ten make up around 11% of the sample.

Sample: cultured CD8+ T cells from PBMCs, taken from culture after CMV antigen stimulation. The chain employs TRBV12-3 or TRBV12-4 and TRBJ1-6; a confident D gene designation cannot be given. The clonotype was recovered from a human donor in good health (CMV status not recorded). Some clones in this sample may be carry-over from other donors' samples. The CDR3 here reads CASSSTGSPLHF. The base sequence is TGTGCCAGCAGTTCCACGGGCTCACCCCTCCACTTT.